This T cell receptor beta chain was profiled in a study of blood T cell repertoires in COVID-19. The wider study: T cells, B-cell-depleted T cells, or PBMCs supplied cDNA or gDNA.

Profiled with immunoSEQ multiplex PCR; TCRdb holds only in-frame clones, not every one. The table records 450,000 to 500,000 clones, 80% to 90% of them present only once. This clonotype was sampled from a human donor in a cohort sampled during active COVID-19. The sample consisted of peripheral blood.

The CDR3 DNA sequence: TGTGCCAGCACTGAGGATGGACTGTCCTACGAGCAGTACTTC. Translating gives CASTEDGLSYEQYF. The chain links TRBV5-6 to TRBJ2-7; TRBD2 is a possible D gene (5 bases). V was pared by 6 bases and J by 1 base, with 14 bases between. This CDR3 is 14 amino acids long. From germline, CDR1 is SGHDT and CDR2 YYEEEE.